The 6 T cell receptor beta chains below come from one sample, sequenced in a study of blood T cell repertoires in COVID-19. Assay: immunoSEQ multiplex PCR; the TCRdb copy retains only in-frame clones and omits some. The sample consists of 100,000 or so clones, 84% of them appearing once. Source material: peripheral blood. These receptor sequences come from a man between 65 and 85 years old with active or convalescent COVID-19.

The rearrangement links TRBV19 to TRBJ1-4; weak D call: TRBD1 (6 bases). Germline CDR1 is LNHDA and CDR2 is SQIVND (reference sequence). There are 15 residues in the CDR3. The V gene lost 7 bases and the J gene lost 5 bases, with 17 bases spanning the gap. The CDR3 nucleotides are TGTGCCAGTAATCTGGGGGGGGCCGGGAATGAAAAACTGTTTTTT. Its protein product is CASNLGGAGNEKLFF.

The chain links TRBV30 to TRBJ1-1; D is unresolved. Germline-derived CDR1 and CDR2 are GTSNPN and SVGIG (reference sequence). The CDR3 has 11 residues. V gave up 5 bases and J gave up 4 bases, with 8 bases separating them. CDR3 DNA: TGTGCCTGGGGGTTTCTCACTGAAGCTTTCTTT. It codes for CAWGFLTEAFF.

The chain has TRBV6-5 and TRBJ2-1; D is possibly TRBD2 (7 bases). The CDR3 covers 11 residues. Trimming took 5 bases from V and 15 from J, leaving 14 bases between them. The V gene's germline CDR1 is MNHEY and CDR2 SVGAGI. This CDR3 reads CASSRGGIPFF. DNA for the CDR3: TGTGCCAGCAGTAGGGGGGGTATACCGTTCTTC.

This clone turned up a few times. This chain uses TRBV2 with TRBJ1-1; no reliable D call. This CDR3 contains 12 residues. Germline V gives CDR1 SNHLY, CDR2 FYNNEI. Trimming removed 4 bases at V and 11 bases at J, with 14 bases between. CDR3 region: CASSAWTFSAFF. The CDR3 region has the DNA TGTGCCAGCAGTGCCTGGACTTTTTCGGCTTTCTTT.

This sequence joins TRBV7-2 and TRBJ1-1, with TRBD1 matching over 8 bases. CDR3 length: 14 residues. J lost 7 bases, V lost 1 base, and 5 bases had no gene match. Per the germline V gene, CDR1 is SGHTA and CDR2 is FQGNSA. CDR3 sequence: CASSLGTGYNEAFF. For the CDR3, the DNA is TGTGCCAGCAGCTTAGGGACAGGGTACAATGAAGCTTTCTTT.

The CDR3 DNA is TGTGCCAGTAGTATCGACAGGACTCGGGGCTACACCTTC. This sequence encodes CASSIDRTRGYTF. V usage is TRBV19 and J usage is TRBJ1-2; possibly TRBD1 for D (6 bases). CDR3 length: 13 amino acids. Germline CDR1 reads LNHDA; CDR2 reads SQIVND (reference sequence). Trimming took off 3 bases at V and 8 bases at J, with 13 bases between the two ends.